Sequencing of this T cell receptor beta chain was carried out in a study of beta chain features in type 1 diabetes (dated by TCRdb to the late 2010s). Background on the whole study: Mean age, gender distribution, total cell number and subset yield were not different between patients and healthy donors. A total of around 110,000,000 sorted cells were examined across all samples, and a strong correlation was observed between cell number per subset and RNA yield. Naive and central memory subsets were obtained from all 28 donors, but regulatory and stem cell-like memory subsets were isolated from only 8 patients and roughly eight healthy donors. The study compared TCRB repertoires of sorted circulating CD4+ T cell subsets between recently diagnosed type 1 diabetes patients and matched healthy donors.

The entire isolated RNA was reverse transcribed using the High Capacity cDNA Reverse Transcription Kit, and thus expressed TCRB transcripts were sequenced. Naive, central memory and regulatory T cell samples underwent deep immunoSEQ sequencing, averaging around 3.6 million total reads per sample. Sorted cells were lysed in RLT buffer, and RNA was extracted using DNase-treated RNeasy Micro or Mini kits according to cell number. To prevent cross-contamination, each cell subset was processed individually, whereas patient and healthy donor samples were processed jointly. The immunoSEQ multiplex PCR was used to amplify TCRB sequences from cDNA, generating 87-bp fragments that spanned the CDR3 region. Sequencing of the amplicons was performed on the Illumina HiSeq platform. The source study handled its data this way. Synthetic template baselines were used to correct PCR bias computationally, reads within Hamming distance 2 were collapsed, and singletons that could not be merged were discarded. By aligning reads against IMGT, V, D and J genes, CDR3 length, and insertions or deletions at six rearrangement sites were assigned. Clonotype counts were normalized to sorted cell number within each subset before computing true diversity and Gini coefficients with the tcR R package. The overlap coefficient, calculated on TCRB nucleotide sequences, was used to quantify repertoire sharing. Entries here come from immuneACCESS through TCRdb and include only in-frame sequences with V and J called. Some clones fail to appear in such tables; in the studies checked, an unresolved V gene covers under half of the shortfall, and the cause of the remainder is unknown. The V and J calls and clone size come from that table; D and trimming were worked out from the DNA. Counted in this sample were almost 350,000 clones; under 8.5% of them appeared once. The ten largest clones capture around 0.45% of the sample.

A remark on this clone: Its specific antigen is unknown. There are no base qualities to consult, and no much larger clone falls within one base.

General study outcomes and caveats: At VDJ recombination sites, type 1 diabetes patients had fewer insertions and more deleted nucleotides, which implies abnormalities in thymic rearrangement. Because cDNA was sequenced instead of genomic DNA, activated cells with high expression could be over-represented, although the groups did not differ in activation or CD3 levels. Because small numbers of individuals were included in the HLA sub-analyses, any influence of HLA type on TCRB rearrangement was left unresolved. In all four CD4+ subsets, TCRB CDR3 length was moderately but significantly shorter in type 1 diabetes patients. PCR might favor shorter templates, but patient and control samples were amplified and corrected together, so any skew would affect both groups equally. Naive, central memory and regulatory TCRB repertoires appeared more similar among patients than among healthy donors.

Each donor gave one peripheral blood draw, averaging roughly 100 mL, which was collected into heparinised tubes. Using a panel that included CD45RO, CCR7, CD25, CD127, CD95 and CD27, naive, central memory, regulatory and stem cell-like memory CD4+ T cells were sorted on a BD FACSAria II. All sorted populations exceeded 98% purity. PBMCs were isolated right away by Lymphoprep density gradient centrifugation and were stained directly, without culture. To minimize batch effects, samples were stained and sorted in pairs, one healthy donor with one patient per experiment. Inclusive of the bounding cysteine and phenylalanine, the CDR3 is 14 residues long. The retained sequence is limited to the CDR3, 42 bases, with the frame set at the first base. V loses 5 bases at its end and J loses 4 bases; junction bases beyond the gene matches: 5. Looking up the germline V gene (reference sequence) yields CDR1 MNHEY and CDR2 SMNVEV.

Sample: central memory CD4+ T cells from blood. This chain joins TRBV27 to TRBJ1-3, with 7 central nucleotides matching TRBD1. This TCR derives from a woman between 18 and 29 years old in good health. The CDR3 protein sequence reads: CASSRGTEGNTIYF. The bases are TGTGCCAGCAGTCGGGGGACAGAAGGAAACACCATATATTTT.